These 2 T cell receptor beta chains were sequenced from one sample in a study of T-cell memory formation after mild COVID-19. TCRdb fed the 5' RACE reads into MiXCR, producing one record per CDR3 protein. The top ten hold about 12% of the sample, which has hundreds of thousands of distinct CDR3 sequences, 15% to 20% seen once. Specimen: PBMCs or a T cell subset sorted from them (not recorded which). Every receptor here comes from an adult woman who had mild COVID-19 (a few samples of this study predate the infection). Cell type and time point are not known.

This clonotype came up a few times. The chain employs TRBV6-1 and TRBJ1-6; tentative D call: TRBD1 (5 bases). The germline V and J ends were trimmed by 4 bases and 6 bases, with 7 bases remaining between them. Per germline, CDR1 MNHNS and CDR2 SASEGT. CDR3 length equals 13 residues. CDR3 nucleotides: TGTGCCAGCAGTGGACAGTCTAATTCACCCCTCCACTTT. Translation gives CASSGQSNSPLHF.

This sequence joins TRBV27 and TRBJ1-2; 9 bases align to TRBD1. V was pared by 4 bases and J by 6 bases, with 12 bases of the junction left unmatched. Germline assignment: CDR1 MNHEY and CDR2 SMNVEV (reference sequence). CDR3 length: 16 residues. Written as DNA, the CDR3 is TGTGCCAGCAGTTCCGCCGGGACAGGGACTTCGCATGGCTACACCTTC. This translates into CASSSAGTGTSHGYTF.